A selection of T cell receptor beta chains follows, all from one sample in a study of T cell repertoires in cytomegalovirus infection. Their specific antigens are unknown. Each CDR3 protein gets one entry after TCRdb re-called the reads with MiXCR. The table has roughly 860,000 distinct CDR3 sequences, approximately 30% seen once. The sample here was cultured CD8+ T cells from PBMCs, taken from culture after CMV antigen stimulation. The receptors here all came from a human donor in good health (CMV status not recorded). Some clones in this sample may be carry-over from other donors' samples. Each CDR3 is given with its conserved first and last residue. D genes are given only for firm matches. Clone size appears in some rows only: once, few, many, or a class for an expanded clone.

j_gene,d_gene,abundance,v_gene,CDR3nt,CDR3aa
TRBJ2-2,-,-,TRBV20-1,TGCAGTGCTAGAGGTCGGGGCTCCACCACCGGGGAGCTGTTTTTT,CSARGRGSTTGELFF
TRBJ2-5,TRBD2,-,TRBV12-3/TRBV12-4,TGTGCCAGCAGTTCCCGTGAGGCGGGGGTCCAAGAGACCCAGTACTTC,CASSSREAGVQETQYF
TRBJ1-2,-,few,TRBV12-3/TRBV12-4,TGTGCCAGCAGTTCCCCGGGGAGCCTGGGGGACTATGGCTACACCTTC,CASSSPGSLGDYGYTF
TRBJ2-3,TRBD1,few,TRBV10-3,TGTGCCATCAGTACCTATCAGGGGGCGAGCACAGATACGCAGTATTTT,CAISTYQGASTDTQYF
TRBJ1-5,TRBD1,few,TRBV10-2,TGCGCCAGCAGTGAGTGGGACAGGGGTGGCCAGCCCCAGCATTTT,CASSEWDRGGQPQHF
TRBJ1-4,TRBD1,few,TRBV5-4,TGTGCCAGCAGCTTAATACCGGGACAGGGGGATGAAAAACTGTTTTTT,CASSLIPGQGDEKLFF
TRBJ1-2,-,few,TRBV6-1,TGTGCCGTGAATTTGGGGTATGGCTACACCTTC,CAVNLGYGYTF
TRBJ2-5,-,-,TRBV6-2/TRBV6-3,TGTGCCAGCAGTAAACCGACAGCCCGAAACAACAAAGAGACCCAGTACTTC,CASSKPTARNNKETQYF
TRBJ1-1,-,-,TRBV6-4,TGTGCCAGCAGTGATGGATGGGGAGCTTTCTTT,CASSDGWGAFF
TRBJ1-1,-,-,TRBV6-6,TGTGCCAGCAGTTACACCTCGGAGGTTGAAGCTTTCTTT,CASSYTSEVEAFF
TRBJ2-3,-,few,TRBV12-5,TGTGCTAGTGGTTTGTCCCCGGACATTCCGACAGATACGCAGTATTTT,CASGLSPDIPTDTQYF
TRBJ2-3,-,many,TRBV7-6,TGTGCCAGCAACCCTACCGGGGGAACAGATACGCAGTATTTT,CASNPTGGTDTQYF
TRBJ2-3,-,once,TRBV6-6,TGTGCCAGCAGTTCCCATCCTGATACAGGGCTAGATACGCAGTATTTT,CASSSHPDTGLDTQYF
TRBJ2-1,TRBD1,-,TRBV20-1,TGCAGTGCTAGAGAGTCGGCTGGGACAGGGACGTACAATGAGCAGTTCTTC,CSARESAGTGTYNEQFF
TRBJ2-5,-,many,TRBV12-3/TRBV12-4,TGTGCCAGCAGTCCGGGGGACACCGAAGGTCAGACCCAGTACTTC,CASSPGDTEGQTQYF
TRBJ2-1,TRBD1,-,TRBV27,TGTGCCAGCAGTTTATCAGGGGGCCCCTTATACAATGAGCAGTTCTTC,CASSLSGGPLYNEQFF
TRBJ1-1,-,-,TRBV9,TGTGCCAGCAGTATAGGAGTAAGGGCTTTCTTT,CASSIGVRAFF
TRBJ2-7,TRBD2,few,TRBV7-2,TGTGCCAGCAGCTTAGGGGGGGGTCCTGGGGACGAGCAGTACTTC,CASSLGGGPGDEQYF
TRBJ2-5,-,few,TRBV7-6,TGTGCCAGCAGCCCCCTGGTTGGGCGAAAAGAGACCCAGTACTTC,CASSPLVGRKETQYF
TRBJ1-5,-,-,TRBV6-1,TGTGCCAGCAGTGGCAGGGTCGGCGGGGTAAGTCAGCCCCAGCATTTT,CASSGRVGGVSQPQHF
TRBJ1-2,-,-,TRBV29-1,TGCAGCGTTGAAGTTGAACAGGCCCTCTATGGCTACACCTTC,CSVEVEQALYGYTF
TRBJ2-5,-,-,TRBV6-8,TGTGCCAGCAGCTCAAGGGGGGGCGGAAAAGAGACCCAGTACTTC,CASSSRGGGKETQYF
TRBJ1-4,TRBD1,-,TRBV6-2/TRBV6-3,TGTGCCAGCACTACGGAGGGGACAGGACCATCTGCAACTAATGAAAAACTGTTTTTT,CASTTEGTGPSATNEKLFF
TRBJ1-2,TRBD1,-,TRBV29-1,TGCAGCGTTCAAAGAGGGACAGGGGTTTATGGCTACACCTTC,CSVQRGTGVYGYTF
TRBJ2-1,TRBD2,-,TRBV5-6,TGTGCCAGCAGCCAAGGGGACAGAGTACTAGCGGGCCCCTACAATGAGCAGTTCTTC,CASSQGDRVLAGPYNEQFF
TRBJ2-3,TRBD2,few,TRBV6-1,TGTGCCAGCAGTGGACGGGAGGGGGGCACAGATACGCAGTATTTT,CASSGREGGTDTQYF
TRBJ1-2,-,few,TRBV12-3/TRBV12-4,TGTGCCAGCAGACACAGGAATGGCTACACCTTC,CASRHRNGYTF
TRBJ2-1,-,few,TRBV4-1,TGCGCCAGCAGCAATCGACAGACGGGGGACAATGAGCAGTTCTTC,CASSNRQTGDNEQFF
TRBJ2-2,TRBD2,-,TRBV27,TGTGCCAGCAGTTTAGTGGCTAGCGGAATCACCGGGGAGCTGTTTTTT,CASSLVASGITGELFF
TRBJ1-2,TRBD1,-,TRBV25-1,TGTGCCAGCCACCCCGGTGACGGGACAGGCTATGGCTACACCTTC,CASHPGDGTGYGYTF
TRBJ2-7,-,-,TRBV19,TGTGCCAGTTCGGGACTCTTATTCTCCTACGAGCAGTACTTC,CASSGLLFSYEQYF
TRBJ1-1,-,medium-sized,TRBV7-6,TGTGCCAGCAGCTTTGCCGCATCAAATGGGAACACTGAAGCTTTCTTT,CASSFAASNGNTEAFF
TRBJ2-5,TRBD1,many,TRBV23-1,TGCGCCAGCACCGACCTGGACAGGCAAGAGACCCAGTACTTC,CASTDLDRQETQYF
TRBJ2-7,TRBD1,-,TRBV11-3,TGTGCCAGCAGCTCGACAGGGGATGAGTACGAGCAGTACTTC,CASSSTGDEYEQYF
TRBJ1-5,-,-,TRBV20-1,TGCAGTGCTAGAGATCCGACAGAATATCAGCCCCAGCATTTT,CSARDPTEYQPQHF
TRBJ1-2,-,many,TRBV7-9,TGTGCCAGCAGCCCCAGACAAATTGGACATCGTTCGTATGGCTACACCTTC,CASSPRQIGHRSYGYTF
TRBJ2-3,-,few,TRBV7-6,TGTGCCAGCAGCTTTAGCTTAGATACGCAGTATTTT,CASSFSLDTQYF
TRBJ1-2,TRBD1,-,TRBV7-9,TGTGCCAGCAGCTTAGGTGCAGGGGGCGATGACTATGGCTACACCTTC,CASSLGAGGDDYGYTF
TRBJ2-5,-,-,TRBV7-2,TGTGCCAGCAGCTTAGATTTAGTGGAAGAGACCCAGTACTTC,CASSLDLVEETQYF
TRBJ1-5,-,-,TRBV15,TGTGCCACCGGGAGGAATCAGCCCCAGCATTTT,CATGRNQPQHF